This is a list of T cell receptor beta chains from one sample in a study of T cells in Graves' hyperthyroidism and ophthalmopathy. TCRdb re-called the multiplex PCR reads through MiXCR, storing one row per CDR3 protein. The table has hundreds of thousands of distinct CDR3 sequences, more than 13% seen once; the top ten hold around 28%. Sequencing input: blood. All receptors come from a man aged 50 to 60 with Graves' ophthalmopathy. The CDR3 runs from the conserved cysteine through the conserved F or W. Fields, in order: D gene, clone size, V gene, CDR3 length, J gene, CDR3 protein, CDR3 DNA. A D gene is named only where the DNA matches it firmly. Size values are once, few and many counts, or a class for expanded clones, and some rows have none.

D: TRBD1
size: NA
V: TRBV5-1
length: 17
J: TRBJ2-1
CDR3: CASCYSPGQGQYNEQFF
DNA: TGCGCCAGCTGCTACAGCCCGGGACAGGGGCAATACAATGAGCAGTTCTTC

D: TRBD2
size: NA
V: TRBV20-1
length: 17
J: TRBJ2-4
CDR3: CSARDSGGVLAKNIQYF
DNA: TGCAGTGCTAGAGATAGCGGGGGGGTTTTAGCCAAAAACATTCAGTACTTC

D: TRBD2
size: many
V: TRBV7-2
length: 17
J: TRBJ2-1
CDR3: CASSLGPTRESDNEQFF
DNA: TGTGCCAGCAGCTTAGGCCCAACGCGGGAGTCCGACAATGAGCAGTTCTTC

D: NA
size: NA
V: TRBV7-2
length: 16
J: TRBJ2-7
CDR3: CASSPTSSSRIYEQYF
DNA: TGTGCCAGCAGCCCCACTAGCTCCTCAAGAATTTACGAGCAGTACTTC

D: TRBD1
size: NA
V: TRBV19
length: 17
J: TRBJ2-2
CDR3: CASTPGFLDRGTGELFF
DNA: TGTGCCAGTACCCCTGGGTTTCTGGACAGGGGTACCGGGGAGCTGTTTTTT

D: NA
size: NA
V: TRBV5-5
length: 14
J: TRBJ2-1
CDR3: CASSLLTINNEQFF
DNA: TGTGCCAGCAGCTTGTTAACTATTAACAATGAGCAGTTCTTC

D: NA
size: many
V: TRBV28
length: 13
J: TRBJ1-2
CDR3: CASSPSAGYGYTF
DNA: TGTGCCAGCAGTCCTTCCGCAGGGTATGGCTACACCTTC

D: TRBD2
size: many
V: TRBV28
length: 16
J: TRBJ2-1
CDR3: CASSLKGLAGYNEQFF
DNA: TGTGCCAGCAGTCTTAAGGGACTAGCGGGCTACAATGAGCAGTTCTTC

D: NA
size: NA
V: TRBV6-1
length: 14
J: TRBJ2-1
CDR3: CASSTPLPPFWQFF
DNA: TGTGCCAGCAGTACCCCTCTACCGCCGTTCTGGCAGTTCTTC

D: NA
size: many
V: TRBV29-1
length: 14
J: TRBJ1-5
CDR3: CSVDCPRRCQPQHF
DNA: TGCAGCGTTGATTGCCCTCGGAGGTGTCAGCCCCAGCATTTT

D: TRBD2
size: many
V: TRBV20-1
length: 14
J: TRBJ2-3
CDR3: CSARVAGVTNTQYF
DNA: TGCAGTGCTAGAGTAGCGGGAGTGACGAATACGCAGTATTTT

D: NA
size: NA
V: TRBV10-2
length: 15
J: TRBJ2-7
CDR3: CASSDQDQGLYEQYF
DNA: TGCGCCAGCAGTGATCAGGACCAGGGCTTATACGAGCAGTACTTC

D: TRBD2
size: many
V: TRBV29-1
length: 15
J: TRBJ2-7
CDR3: CSVGGTSGRIYEQYF
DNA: TGCAGCGTTGGTGGGACTAGCGGGAGAATCTACGAGCAGTACTTC

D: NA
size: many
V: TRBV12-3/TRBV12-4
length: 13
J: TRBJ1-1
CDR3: CASSLTPAGEAFF
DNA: TGTGCCAGCAGTTTAACCCCCGCTGGCGAAGCTTTCTTT

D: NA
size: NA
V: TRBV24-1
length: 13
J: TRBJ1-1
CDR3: CATSDFGATEAFF
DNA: TGTGCCACCAGTGATTTCGGGGCAACTGAAGCTTTCTTT

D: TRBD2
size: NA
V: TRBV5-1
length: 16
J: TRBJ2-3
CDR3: CASTGLAGGDTDTQYF
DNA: TGCGCCAGCACGGGACTAGCGGGAGGGGACACAGATACGCAGTATTTT

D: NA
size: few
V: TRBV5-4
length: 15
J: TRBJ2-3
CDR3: CASSARRQSTDTQYF
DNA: TGTGCCAGCAGCGCAAGGCGGCAGAGCACAGATACGCAGTATTTT